The 27 T cell receptor beta chains below all came from one sample that was sequenced in a study of blood T cell repertoires in COVID-19. Data came from immunoSEQ multiplex PCR; TCRdb stores just in-frame clones and leaves some out. The table lists around 9,500 clones, about 81% of them singletons. The sample comprised peripheral blood. These receptors were taken from a man between 60 and 70 years old with active COVID-19.

This chain links TRBV9 with TRBJ2-3, with TRBD1 identical over 9 bases. Germline CDR1 SGDLS, CDR2 YYNGEE. V trimming: 3 bases; J trimming: 1 base; junction bases outside the gene matches: 3. The CDR3 extends over 15 amino acids. Here the CDR3 reads CASSARQGGTDTQYF. The CDR3 nucleotides are TGTGCCAGCAGCGCGAGACAGGGGGGCACAGATACGCAGTATTTT.

This clone was observed a handful of times. The chain links TRBV3-1 (or the pseudogene TRBV3-2) to TRBJ2-1; a weak D match, TRBD2 (5 bases). Trimming stripped 4 bases from V and 9 bases from J, with 16 bases between. CDR1 is LGHDT, CDR2 YNNKEL, per germline (reference sequence). The CDR3 is 14 amino acids. CDR3 bases: TGTGCCAGCAGCCCCTTATGGACTGTGGGTGAGCAGTTCTTC. Translating it yields CASSPLWTVGEQFF.

V gene TRBV7-2 combines with J gene TRBJ2-2; 8 nucleotides match TRBD1. V lost 3 bases to trimming and J lost 5 bases; unmatched junction nucleotides: 2. Germline V gives CDR1 SGHTA, CDR2 FQGNSA. This CDR3 has 14 residues. The CDR3 sequence is CASSFQGATGELFF. The CDR3 region has the DNA TGTGCCAGCAGCTTTCAGGGGGCAACCGGGGAGCTGTTTTTT. Based on the CDR3 plus reference TRBV7-2 and TRBJ2-2, the full variable domain is GAGVSQSPSNKVTEKGKDVELRCDPISGHTALYWYRQSLGQGLEFLIYFQGNSAPDKSGLPSDRFSAERTGGSVSTLTIQRTQQEDSAVYLCASSFQGATGELFFGEGSRLTVL.

The genes are TRBV27 and TRBJ1-5, with 10 nucleotides matching TRBD1. V was clipped by 2 bases and J by 5 bases; unmatched bases: 6. This CDR3 is built from 16 residues. In germline, CDR1 is MNHEY, CDR2 SMNVEV (reference sequence). The CDR3 protein is CASSLRWTGGDQPQHF. Written as DNA, the CDR3 is TGTGCCAGCAGTTTACGCTGGACAGGGGGTGATCAGCCCCAGCATTTT.

This chain links TRBV12-3 or TRBV12-4 with TRBJ2-1; D not resolved. V lost 1 base and J 10 bases, leaving 5 bases between the germline ends. CDR3 length: 11 amino acids. The CDR3, as DNA: TGTGCCAGCAGTTTAGAGAGCGAGCAGTTCTTC. It yields the protein CASSLESEQFF.

The genes are TRBV5-4 and TRBJ1-1, with TRBD1 matching over 10 bases. J gave up 0 bases and V 4 bases, and 12 bases lay outside the gene matches. This CDR3 spans 18 amino acids. The germline V gene encodes CDR1 SGHNT and CDR2 YYREEE (reference sequence). The chain's CDR3 is CASSKDRGLTLMNTEAFF. The CDR3 nucleotides are TGTGCCAGCAGCAAAGACAGGGGGCTAACCCTGATGAACACTGAAGCTTTCTTT.

The chain combines TRBV27 with TRBJ2-6, with unresolved D. Trimming removed 5 bases from V and 2 bases from J, with 16 bases in between. Germline loops: CDR1 MNHEY, CDR2 SMNVEV (reference sequence). The CDR3 length is 17 residues. CDR3 sequence: CASSPNSRGPGANVLTF. The CDR3 DNA sequence: TGTGCCAGCAGTCCCAATTCCCGTGGGCCTGGGGCCAACGTCCTGACTTTC.

The V gene is TRBV9, the J gene TRBJ2-1; 7 nucleotides match TRBD2. The V and J ends lost 0 bases and 6 bases, in that order; junction bases with no gene match: 6. The CDR3 runs to 15 residues. CDR1 and CDR2 (germline): SGDLS, YYNGEE. Here the CDR3 reads CASSVVAGRGNEQFF. The CDR3 region has the DNA TGTGCCAGCAGCGTAGTGGCAGGGAGGGGCAATGAGCAGTTCTTC.

V gene TRBV9 combines with J gene TRBJ2-1, with TRBD2 matching over 10 bases. The CDR3 has 18 amino acids. Per germline, CDR1 SGDLS and CDR2 YYNGEE. V trimming: 4 bases; J trimming: 0 bases; junction bases outside the gene matches: 10. CDR3 bases: TGTGCCAGCAGCCCGGGTGGTAGCGGGAGGAGCTCCTACAATGAGCAGTTCTTC. It specifies CASSPGGSGRSSYNEQFF. The full variable domain, completed using reference TRBV9 and TRBJ2-1, is DSGVTQTPKHLITATGQRVTLRCSPRSGDLSVYWYQQSLDQGLQFLIQYYNGEERAKGNILERFSAQQFPDLHSELNLSSLELGDSALYFCASSPGGSGRSSYNEQFFGPGTRLTVL.

This sequence joins TRBV6-6 and TRBJ1-3; 7 bases are a match to TRBD1. The CDR3 spans 15 residues. V lost 6 bases to trimming and J lost 1 base; unmatched junction nucleotides: 6. The germline CDR1 and CDR2 sequences are MNHNY and SVGAGI (reference sequence). The chain's CDR3 is CASSPTGSSGNTIYF. Here the CDR3 DNA reads TGTGCCAGCAGCCCGACAGGGTCTTCTGGAAACACCATATATTTT.

This clone showed up just a few times. V usage is TRBV6-5 and J usage is TRBJ2-7; D call uncertain. The V end lost 4 bases, the J end lost 6 bases, and 13 bases lay between the germline ends. There are 13 residues in the CDR3. Germline V gene lookup returns CDR1 MNHEY and CDR2 SVGAGI. Here the CDR3 DNA reads TGTGCCAGCAGTTCAGCACGGGTGGGCGAGCAGTACTTC. This codes for CASSSARVGEQYF.

This chain connects TRBV9 to TRBJ2-1; 14 nucleotides agree with TRBD2. The ends lost 1 base at V and 6 bases at J; junction bases unmatched: 3. CDR1 and CDR2 (germline): SGDLS, YYNGEE. The CDR3 has 16 residues. The chain's CDR3 is CASSVRGTSGGNEQFF. DNA of the CDR3: TGTGCCAGCAGCGTACGAGGGACTAGCGGGGGCAATGAGCAGTTCTTC.

This clone has a single count. Relative to the germline gene, one junction end is altered; a read error may explain this. The chain combines TRBV18 with TRBJ1-4; D may be TRBD1 (5 bases). The CDR3 loop spans 13 amino acids. The V gene's germline CDR1 is KGHSH and CDR2 LQKENI. The DNA of the CDR3 is TGTGCCAGCTCCCCACGAAGGGGAGAAAAACTGTTTTTT. Protein sequence: CASSPRRGEKLFF. The full variable domain, in which reference TRBV18 and TRBJ1-4 provide the parts outside the CDR3, is NAGVMQNPRHLVRRRGQEARLRCSPMKGHSHVYWYRQLPEEGLKFMVYLQKENIIDESGMPKERFSAEFPKEGPSILRIQQVVRGDSAAYFCASSPRRGEKLFFGSGTQLSVL.

The rearrangement uses TRBV7-9 and TRBJ1-1, with D maybe TRBD1 (6 bases). The germline gives CDR1 SEHNR, CDR2 FQNEAQ (reference sequence). The CDR3 consists of 13 residues. V lost 1 base, J lost 6 bases, and 9 bases lay in between. The CDR3 sequence: CASSLGWTAEAFF. As DNA, the CDR3 is TGTGCCAGCAGCTTAGGCTGGACAGCTGAAGCTTTCTTT.

The chain is built from TRBV7-9 and TRBJ1-5; maybe TRBD1 (5 bases). The germline V and J ends were trimmed by 4 bases and 1 base, with 14 bases remaining between them. Germline values: CDR1 SEHNR, CDR2 FQNEAQ (reference sequence). There are 16 residues in the CDR3. The CDR3 DNA sequence: TGTGCCAGCAGCTCTACTTTACAGGCGAGCAATCAGCCCCAGCATTTT. Amino acids: CASSSTLQASNQPQHF.

The chain combines TRBV18 with TRBJ1-1, with 12 bases aligning to TRBD1. The germline gives CDR1 KGHSH, CDR2 LQKENI. With V trimmed by 4 bases and J by 1 base, 19 bases remained unmatched. The CDR3 is 21 residues long. As DNA, the CDR3 is TGTGCCAGCTCACAAACCGGGACAGGGGGCTTTGAGAACATTTGGAACACTGAAGCTTTCTTT. It encodes CASSQTGTGGFENIWNTEAFF.

The rearrangement links TRBV11-3 to TRBJ1-1; TRBD1 matches 8 bases. The CDR3 has 15 residues. Trimming took 5 bases from V and 4 from J; bases not matched to a gene: 9. Germline V gene lookup returns CDR1 SGHNT and CDR2 YENEEA. CDR3 amino acids: CASSRNSGQATEAFF. The CDR3 nucleotides read TGTGCCAGCAGCCGAAACTCGGGACAGGCCACTGAAGCTTTCTTT.

The chain is built from TRBV11-2 and TRBJ2-3; 7 bases match TRBD2. CDR1 and CDR2 (germline): SGHAT, FQNNGV. J lost 4 bases, V lost 7 bases, and 11 bases had no gene match. The CDR3 loop spans 15 amino acids. As DNA, the CDR3 is TGTGCCAGCACCCCTCGGCTAGCGGAGGCAGATACGCAGTATTTT. Translating gives CASTPRLAEADTQYF.

V and J are TRBV7-2 and TRBJ1-5; unclear D gene. The CDR3 is 15 amino acids. Trimming removed 3 bases at V and 7 bases at J, with 16 bases between. CDR1 SGHTA and CDR2 FQGNSA come from the germline V gene. The CDR3, as DNA: TGTGCCAGCAGCTTGATCTGGGCTGCTCGGCAGCCCCAGCATTTT. This gives the protein CASSLIWAARQPQHF.

The rearrangement links TRBV5-1 to TRBJ1-6, with 7 bases fitting TRBD1. Trimming took 0 bases from V and 9 from J; bases not matched to a gene: 9. The CDR3 totals 16 residues. Germline CDR1 is SGHRS and CDR2 is YFSETQ. CDR3 in amino acids: CASSLALTGRSSPLHF. The CDR3 DNA follows: TGCGCCAGCAGCTTGGCTCTGACAGGGAGGAGTTCACCCCTCCACTTT.

V and J are TRBV4-3 and TRBJ2-2, with TRBD2 as a possible D gene (6 bases). Germline V lookup: CDR1 LGHNA, CDR2 YSLEER. The length of the CDR3 is 17 residues. The ends were cut back, 0 bases at V and 1 base at J, with 12 bases in the middle. CDR3 sequence reads: CASSQDPGVLNTGELFF. The CDR3 DNA reads as TGCGCCAGCAGCCAAGATCCGGGAGTGTTGAACACCGGGGAGCTGTTTTTT.

The CDR3 region has the DNA TGCGCCAGCAGCCCCGAGGGACAGGGGGCAGCTTCACCCCTCCACTTT. Amino acids: CASSPEGQGAASPLHF. The rearrangement uses TRBV5-1 and TRBJ1-6; 12 bases map to TRBD1. Per germline, CDR1 SGHRS and CDR2 YFSETQ. The CDR3 runs to 16 residues. With 4 bases clipped from V and 9 bases from J, the junction kept 8 bases outside the gene matches.

This clone was observed a few times. The J gene is TRBJ1-1, the V gene TRBV4-2, with D tentatively TRBD1 (5 bases). V lost 3 bases, J lost 2 bases, and 10 bases lay in between. CDR3 length: 14 amino acids. Germline CDR1 reads LGHNA; CDR2 reads YNFKEQ. CDR3 DNA sequence: TGTGCCAGCAGCCATGGCAGGGTAAACACTGAAGCTTTCTTT. It specifies CASSHGRVNTEAFF.

Concerning this clone itself: The sample carries other DNA sequences with the same CDR3. This sequence joins TRBV19 and TRBJ2-1; D perhaps matches TRBD2 (5 bases). V lost 3 bases to trimming and J lost 0 bases, with 9 bases between them. This CDR3 region has 15 residues. CDR1 is LNHDA, CDR2 SQIVND, per germline (reference sequence). The CDR3 here is CASSIEGSSYNEQFF. In nucleotides, the CDR3 is TGTGCCAGTAGTATCGAGGGCAGCTCCTACAATGAGCAGTTCTTC. The complete variable domain, with remaining parts taken from reference TRBV19 and TRBJ2-1, reads DGGITQSPKYLFRKEGQNVTLSCEQNLNHDAMYWYRQDPGQGLRLIYYSQIVNDFQKGDIAEGYSVSREKKESFPLTVTSAQKNPTAFYLCASSIEGSSYNEQFFGPGTRLTVL.

V usage is TRBV20-1 and J usage is TRBJ2-1, with D possibly TRBD2 on 6 matching bases. Trimming shortened V by 3 bases and J by 4 bases, and 13 bases separated the two germline ends. The germline V gene has CDR1 DFQATT and CDR2 SNEGSKA (reference sequence). This CDR3 has 14 amino acids. CDR3 protein: CSASVGGAYNEQFF. CDR3 nucleotides: TGCAGTGCTAGTGTAGGCGGGGCTTACAATGAGCAGTTCTTC.

V and J are TRBV2 and TRBJ1-4, with D possibly TRBD1 on 5 matching bases. CDR1 and CDR2 (germline): SNHLY, FYNNEI. V was trimmed by 4 bases and J by 6 bases, leaving 12 bases between them. The CDR3 runs 14 residues. The CDR3 DNA follows: TGTGCCAGCAGTGTTGGCAGGGATTATGAAAAACTGTTTTTT. Translation gives CASSVGRDYEKLFF.

The chain joins TRBV11-3 to TRBJ2-1; 10 positions agree with TRBD2. Trimming at V came to 1 base and at J to 4 bases, leaving 7 bases not matched to a gene. This CDR3 comprises 17 residues. Germline V gene lookup returns CDR1 SGHNT and CDR2 YENEEA. CDR3 residues: CASSLGGGLAEYNEQFF. CDR3 bases: TGTGCCAGCAGCTTAGGAGGCGGACTAGCGGAGTACAATGAGCAGTTCTTC.